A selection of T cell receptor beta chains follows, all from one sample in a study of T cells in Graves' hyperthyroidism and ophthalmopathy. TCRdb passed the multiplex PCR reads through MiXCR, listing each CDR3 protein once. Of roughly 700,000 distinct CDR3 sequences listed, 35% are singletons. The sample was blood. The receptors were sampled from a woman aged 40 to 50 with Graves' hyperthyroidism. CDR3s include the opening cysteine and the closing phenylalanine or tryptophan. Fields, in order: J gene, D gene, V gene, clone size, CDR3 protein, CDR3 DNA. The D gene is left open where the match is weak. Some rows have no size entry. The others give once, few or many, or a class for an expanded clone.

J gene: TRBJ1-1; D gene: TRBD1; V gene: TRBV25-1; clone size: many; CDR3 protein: CASSEYYGTVGEAFF; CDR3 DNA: TGTGCCAGCAGTGAATATTACGGGACAGTAGGTGAAGCTTTCTTT
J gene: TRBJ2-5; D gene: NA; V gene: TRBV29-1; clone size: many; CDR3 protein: CSVESMRAQETQYF; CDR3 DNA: TGCAGCGTTGAAAGTATGAGGGCCCAAGAGACCCAGTACTTC
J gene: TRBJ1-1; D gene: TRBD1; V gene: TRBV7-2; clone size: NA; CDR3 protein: CASRNDRGAERAFF; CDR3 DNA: TGTGCCAGCAGGAACGACAGGGGCGCCGAGCGAGCTTTCTTT
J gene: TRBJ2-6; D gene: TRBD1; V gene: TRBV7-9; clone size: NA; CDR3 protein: CASSVGTGGNVLAF; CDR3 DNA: TGTGCCAGCAGCGTCGGGACAGGGGGCAACGTCCTGGCTTTC
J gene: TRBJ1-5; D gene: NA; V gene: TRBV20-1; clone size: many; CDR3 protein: CSARPRGLSNQPQHF; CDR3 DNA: TGCAGTGCTAGGCCCAGGGGACTTAGCAATCAGCCCCAGCATTTT
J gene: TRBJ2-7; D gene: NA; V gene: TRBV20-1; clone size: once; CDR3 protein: CSASEGSYEQYF; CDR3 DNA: TGCAGTGCTAGCGAGGGGTCCTACGAGCAGTACTTC
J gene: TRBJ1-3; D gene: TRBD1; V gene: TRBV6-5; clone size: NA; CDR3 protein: CASSLGQFIGNTIYF; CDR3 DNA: TGTGCCAGCAGCCTGGGACAGTTTATTGGAAACACCATATATTTT
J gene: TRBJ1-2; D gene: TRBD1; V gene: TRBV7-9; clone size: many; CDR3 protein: CASTPGTVHGYTF; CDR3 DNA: TGTGCCAGCACCCCCGGGACAGTTCATGGCTACACCTTC
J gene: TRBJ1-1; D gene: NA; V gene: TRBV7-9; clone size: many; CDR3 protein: CASSLGRVEAFF; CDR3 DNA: TGTGCCAGCAGCTTAGGGCGGGTTGAAGCTTTCTTT
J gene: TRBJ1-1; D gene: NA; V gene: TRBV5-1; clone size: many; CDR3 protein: CASSSDTEAFF; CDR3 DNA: TGTGCCAGCAGCTCTGACACTGAAGCTTTCTTT
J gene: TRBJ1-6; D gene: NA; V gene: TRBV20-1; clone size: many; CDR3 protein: CSARQGSYSPLHF; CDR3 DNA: TGCAGTGCTAGGCAGGGGTCGTATTCACCCCTCCACTTT
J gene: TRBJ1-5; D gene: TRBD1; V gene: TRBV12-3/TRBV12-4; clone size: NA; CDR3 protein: CASSFNRGEQPRHF; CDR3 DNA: TGTGCCAGCAGTTTTAACAGGGGGGAACAGCCCCGGCATTTT
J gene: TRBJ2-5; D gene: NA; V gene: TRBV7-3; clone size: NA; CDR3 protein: CASSPVARAGGTQYF; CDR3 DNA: TGTGCCAGCAGCCCCGTCGCCAGGGCCGGGGGGACCCAGTACTTC
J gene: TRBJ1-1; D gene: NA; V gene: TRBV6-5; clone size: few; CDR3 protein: CASTERTYPPTEAFF; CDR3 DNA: TGTGCCAGCACCGAGCGGACGTATCCCCCAACTGAAGCTTTCTTT
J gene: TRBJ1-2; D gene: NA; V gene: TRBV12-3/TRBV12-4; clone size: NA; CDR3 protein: CASSLGAGSNYGYTF; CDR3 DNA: TGTGCCAGCAGTTTAGGGGCAGGCTCTAACTATGGCTACACCTTC
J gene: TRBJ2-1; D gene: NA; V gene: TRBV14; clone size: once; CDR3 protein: CASSQGTVQFF; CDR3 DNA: TGTGCCAGCAGCCAAGGTACGGTGCAGTTCTTC
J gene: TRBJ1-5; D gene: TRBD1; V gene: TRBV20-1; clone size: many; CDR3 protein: CSASGQGIGRNQPQHF; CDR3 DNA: TGCAGTGCTAGCGGACAGGGCATCGGGCGCAATCAGCCCCAGCATTTT
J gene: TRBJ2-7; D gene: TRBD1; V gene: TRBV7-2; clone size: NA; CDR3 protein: CASSYSGILGQVSYEQYF; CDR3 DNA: TGTGCCAGCAGTTACTCGGGTATATTGGGACAGGTGAGCTACGAGCAGTACTTC
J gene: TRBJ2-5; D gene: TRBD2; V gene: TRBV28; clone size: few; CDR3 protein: CASSLGTGGSRETQYF; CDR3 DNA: TGTGCCAGCAGTTTGGGTACTGGCGGGAGTCGCGAGACCCAGTACTTC
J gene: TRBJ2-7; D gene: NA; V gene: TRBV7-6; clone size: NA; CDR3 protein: CASSYGQISYEQYF; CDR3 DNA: TGTGCCAGCAGTTACGGCCAGATCTCCTACGAGCAGTACTTC
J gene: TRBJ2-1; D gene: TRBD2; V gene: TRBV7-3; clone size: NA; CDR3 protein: CASSLTGTSGRGEQFF; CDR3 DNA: TGTGCCAGCAGCTTAACCGGGACTAGCGGGAGGGGGGAGCAGTTCTTC
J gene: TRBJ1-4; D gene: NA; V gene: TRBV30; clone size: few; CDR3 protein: CAWSVQGLREKLFF; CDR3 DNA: TGTGCCTGGAGTGTACAGGGTTTAAGGGAAAAACTGTTTTTT
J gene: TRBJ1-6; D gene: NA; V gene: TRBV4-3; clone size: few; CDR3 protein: CASSPKSRSPLHF; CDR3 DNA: TGCGCCAGCAGCCCCAAAAGTCGCTCACCCCTCCACTTT
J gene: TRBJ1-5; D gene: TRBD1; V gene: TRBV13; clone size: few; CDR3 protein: CASSFGQANSNQPQHF; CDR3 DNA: TGTGCCAGCAGTTTTGGACAGGCAAACTCCAATCAGCCCCAGCATTTT
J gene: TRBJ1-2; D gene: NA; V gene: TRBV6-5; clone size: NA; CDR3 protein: CASSYGGQDYGYTF; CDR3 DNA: TGTGCCAGCAGTTACGGTGGACAAGACTATGGCTACACCTTC
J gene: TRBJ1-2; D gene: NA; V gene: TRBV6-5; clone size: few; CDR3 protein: CASSYSGGTGSGGGYTF; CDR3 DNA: TGTGCCAGCAGTTACTCGGGGGGAACCGGGAGTGGAGGGGGCTACACCTTC
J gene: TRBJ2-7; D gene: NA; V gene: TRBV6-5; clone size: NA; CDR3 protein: CASSYSRGEGGSYEQYF; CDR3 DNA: TGTGCCAGCAGTTACTCTAGGGGGGAGGGCGGCTCCTACGAGCAGTACTTC